This T cell receptor (beta chain) was identified in a study of TIL therapy for anti-PD-1-resistant metastatic lung cancer. Study-level information: Most patients had lung adenocarcinoma. Tumors carried a median about 1.4 non-synonymous mutations per megabase. Notes on the study in general: Treatment-naive, never-smoker and oncogene-addicted patients were overrepresented in this highly selected cohort.

Time point of the sample: pre-treatment sample, taken before nivolumab and TIL therapy. As regards this clone: Its antigen is not known.

Germline values: CDR1 SGHRS, CDR2 YFSETQ. V lost 1 base, J lost 5 bases, and 13 bases lay in between. This CDR3 has 14 amino acids. The libraries were made with immunoSEQ v3. Survey-level samples got 2 million to 2.5 million read pairs; deep-level samples got roughly 5-6.5 million. Sequenced by immunoSEQ multiplex PCR; TCRdb stores in-frame clones only, minus some. The data show tens of thousands of clones, 70% to 85% seen once. The source is a man between 70 and 80 years old with non-small cell lung cancer. The chain carries TRBV5-1 and TRBJ2-7; possible D gene TRBD2, 5 bases. Sequenced here: blood, sampled at baseline. The CDR3 loop reads CASSLSWGEDEQYF. The CDR3 DNA is TGCGCCAGCAGCTTGAGTTGGGGAGAAGACGAGCAGTACTTC.